Shown below are 15 T cell receptor beta chains from a single sample sequenced in a study of CD8+ T cells in alopecia areata. Documented treatment: oral pan-JAK inhibitor, 5-10 mg twice daily. RNA was extracted and reverse transcribed into cDNA as the sequencing template. The repertoire was sequenced with immunoSEQ multiplex PCR; TCRdb's copy has only in-frame clones and lacks some. The repertoire holds fewer than 250,000 clones, less than 45% seen once, with 0.4% to 0.55% in the top ten. Source: CD4+ T cells sorted from blood, taken between weeks 30 and 35, from a patient treated with tofacitinib. The receptors derive from a human donor with alopecia areata.

This clone came up a few times. The chain links TRBV7-3 to TRBJ2-3; 9 bases line up with TRBD2. J gave up 3 bases and V 5 bases, and 6 bases lay outside the gene matches. CDR3 length: 15 residues. Germline V lookup: CDR1 SGHTA, CDR2 FQGTGA. CDR3 residues: CASSPRGGVTDTQYF. CDR3 sequence (DNA): TGTGCCAGCAGCCCGCGGGGGGGCGTTACAGATACGCAGTATTTT.

V is TRBV29-1 and J is TRBJ1-1; 7 nucleotides match TRBD1. CDR3 size: 17 residues. Germline CDR1 reads SQVTM; CDR2 reads ANQGSEA. Trimming cost V 6 bases and J 2 bases; bases outside gene matches: 18. In DNA form, the CDR3 reads TGCAGCGTCCTCCCCCTCCAGGGAGGGGGCGAAAACACTGAAGCTTTCTTT. This translates into CSVLPLQGGGENTEAFF.

This clone was seen a few times. The V and J genes are TRBV7-2 and TRBJ2-1, with 11 bases that match TRBD2. V was pared by 0 bases and J by 5 bases, with 3 bases of the junction left unmatched. The CDR3 is made up of 16 amino acids. Germline-derived CDR1 and CDR2 are SGHTA and FQGNSA. CDR3 sequence: CASSLALAGGDNEQFF. CDR3 in DNA: TGTGCCAGCAGCTTAGCCCTAGCGGGAGGAGACAATGAGCAGTTCTTC.

This clone has more than one count but fewer than ten. The chain couples TRBV30 to TRBJ2-4, with TRBD2 identical over 7 bases. Per germline, CDR1 GTSNPN and CDR2 SVGIG (reference sequence). The V segment lost 3 bases and the J segment 1 base; nucleotides outside the gene matches: 6. The CDR3 consists of 15 residues. The CDR3 spells CAWSGGRGAKNIQYF. The CDR3 nucleotides read TGTGCCTGGAGCGGAGGGCGGGGGGCCAAAAACATTCAGTACTTC.

V is TRBV2 and J is TRBJ1-2, with D possibly TRBD1 on 5 matching bases. CDR1 and CDR2 (germline): SNHLY, FYNNEI. Deletions cut 6 bases from V and 3 bases from J, with 11 bases between. CDR3 length equals 13 residues. CDR3 DNA: TGTGCCAGCAGGACAGTCCGAGACTATGGCTACACCTTC. Protein sequence: CASRTVRDYGYTF.

This chain uses TRBV7-2 with TRBJ2-1, with TRBD2 identical over 15 bases. Germline trimming cut 4 bases from V and 6 bases from J; bases unmatched to any gene: 7. This CDR3 spans 17 amino acids. Germline V gives CDR1 SGHTA, CDR2 FQGNSA. CDR3 DNA sequence: TGTGCCAGCAGCTCTCAAGGACTAGCGGGGGGGAGCAATGAGCAGTTCTTC. It translates to CASSSQGLAGGSNEQFF.

This chain uses TRBV5-1 with TRBJ2-3; D is unclear. In germline, CDR1 is SGHRS, CDR2 YFSETQ. V was pared by 4 bases and J by 5 bases, with 14 bases between. The CDR3 has 14 residues. The chain's CDR3 is CASSASASGDTQYF. The CDR3 region has the DNA TGCGCCAGCAGCGCGAGCGCCTCGGGAGATACGCAGTATTTT.

The chain uses TRBV30 and TRBJ2-2, with D hard to call. CDR3 length equals 11 residues. Trimming stripped 2 bases from V and 9 bases from J, with 7 bases between. CDR1 is GTSNPN, CDR2 SVGIG, per germline (reference sequence). CDR3 in amino acids: CAWSSQWELFF. Written as DNA, the CDR3 is TGTGCCTGGAGTAGTCAGTGGGAGCTGTTTTTT. Drawing the rest from reference TRBV30 and TRBJ2-2, the complete variable domain is SQTIHQWPATLVQPVGSPLSLECTVEGTSNPNLYWYRQAAGRGLQLLFYSVGIGQISSEVPQNLSASRPQDRQFILSSKKLLLSDSGFYLCAWSSQWELFFGEGSRLTVL.

The chain has TRBV5-1 and TRBJ1-1; D gene ambiguous. CDR1 and CDR2 (germline): SGHRS, YFSETQ. CDR3 length equals 14 residues. V lost 1 base, J lost 1 base, and 8 bases lay in between. The CDR3: CASSLFPANTEAFF. The CDR3 DNA reads as TGCGCCAGCAGCTTGTTCCCAGCGAACACTGAAGCTTTCTTT.

Many counts were recorded for this clone. In the same sample, other DNA sequences code for this CDR3. The chain combines TRBV6-1 with TRBJ2-7, with 9 bases that match TRBD1. Trimming cost V 6 bases and J 5 bases; bases outside gene matches: 2. This CDR3 is built from 12 residues. CDR1 MNHNS and CDR2 SASEGT come from the germline V gene. CDR3: CASSRQGDEQYF. As DNA, the CDR3 is TGTGCCAGCAGCCGACAGGGGGACGAGCAGTACTTC.

The chain uses TRBV30 and TRBJ1-6; D gene uncertain. Germline assignment: CDR1 GTSNPN and CDR2 SVGIG (reference sequence). This CDR3 spans 12 amino acids. Trimming took off 0 bases at V and 11 bases at J, with 8 bases between the two ends. The CDR3 region has the DNA TGTGCCTGGAGTGTAGGTGTCCCACCCCTCCACTTT. Protein product: CAWSVGVPPLHF.

The rearrangement uses TRBV7-3 and TRBJ2-3, with TRBD2 identical over 11 bases. Germline CDR1 is SGHTA and CDR2 is FQGTGA. The CDR3 has 18 amino acids. Trimming removed 1 base from V and 0 bases from J; junction bases left unmatched: 6. Written as DNA, the CDR3 is TGTGCCAGCAGCTTAAGGTCTGGACTAGCGGGTAGCACAGATACGCAGTATTTT. This encodes CASSLRSGLAGSTDTQYF.

In this sample, this clone turned up a few times. The CDR3 region has the DNA TGCAGCGTTGTCCTAGGGGGAAAAGGCTACGAGCAGTACTTC. Encoded protein: CSVVLGGKGYEQYF. The chain carries TRBV29-1 and TRBJ2-7; D is perhaps TRBD1 (6 bases). Germline lookup yields CDR1 SQVTM and CDR2 ANQGSEA. The ends were cut back, 4 bases at V and 3 bases at J, with 16 bases in the middle. There are 14 residues in the CDR3.

The rearrangement links TRBV29-1 to TRBJ1-3; D unclear. CDR3 size: 13 residues. Trimming removed 6 bases at V and 4 bases at J, with 13 bases between. CDR1 is SQVTM and CDR2 is ANQGSEA in the germline V gene. The CDR3 here is CSVLLRSGNTIYF. The CDR3 coding sequence is TGCAGCGTCCTCCTTCGGTCCGGAAACACCATATATTTT.

This clone was counted once. The chain joins TRBV5-6 to TRBJ2-4; D unclear. V lost 4 bases to trimming and J lost 2 bases, with 13 bases between them. CDR3 length: 15 residues. CDR1 is SGHDT, CDR2 YYEEEE, per germline. DNA for the CDR3: TGTGCCAGCAGCCGGACGGGCTTCCCCAAAAACATTCAGTACTTC. Its protein product is CASSRTGFPKNIQYF.